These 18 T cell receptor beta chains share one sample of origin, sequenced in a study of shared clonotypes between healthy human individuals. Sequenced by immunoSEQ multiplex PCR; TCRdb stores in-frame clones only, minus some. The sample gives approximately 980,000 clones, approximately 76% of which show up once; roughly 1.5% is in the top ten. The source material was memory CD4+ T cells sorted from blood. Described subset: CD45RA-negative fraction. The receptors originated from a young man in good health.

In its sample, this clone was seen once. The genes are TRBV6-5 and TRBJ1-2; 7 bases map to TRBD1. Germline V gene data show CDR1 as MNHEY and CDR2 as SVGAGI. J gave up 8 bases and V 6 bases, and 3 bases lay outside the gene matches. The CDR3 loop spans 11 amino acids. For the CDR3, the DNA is TGTGCCAGCAGGACAGGGAACGGCTACACCTTC. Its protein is CASRTGNGYTF.

The CDR3 nucleotides read TGTGCCACGTCTGGGGGTGGCACAGATACGCAGTATTTT. Translation: CATSGGGTDTQYF. The rearrangement uses TRBV7-2 and TRBJ2-3; either TRBD1 or TRBD2 may supply D (5 bases each). The CDR3 length is 13 residues. V lost 10 bases, J lost 1 base, and 12 bases lay in between. Germline V lookup: CDR1 SGHTA, CDR2 FQGNSA.

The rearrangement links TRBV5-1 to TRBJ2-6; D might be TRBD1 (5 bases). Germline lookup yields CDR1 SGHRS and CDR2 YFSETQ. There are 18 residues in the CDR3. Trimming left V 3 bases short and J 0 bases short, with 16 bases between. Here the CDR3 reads CASSSARAPASGANVLTF. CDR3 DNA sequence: TGCGCCAGCAGCTCGGCCAGGGCCCCTGCCTCTGGGGCCAACGTCCTGACTTTC.

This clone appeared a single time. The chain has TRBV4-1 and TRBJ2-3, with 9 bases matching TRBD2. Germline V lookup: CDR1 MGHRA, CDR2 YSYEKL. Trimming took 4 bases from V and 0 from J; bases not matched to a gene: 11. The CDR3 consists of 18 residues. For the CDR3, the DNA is TGCGCCAGCAGCCGCCAGGTAGCTAGCGGGGCTAGCACAGATACGCAGTATTTT. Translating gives CASSRQVASGASTDTQYF.

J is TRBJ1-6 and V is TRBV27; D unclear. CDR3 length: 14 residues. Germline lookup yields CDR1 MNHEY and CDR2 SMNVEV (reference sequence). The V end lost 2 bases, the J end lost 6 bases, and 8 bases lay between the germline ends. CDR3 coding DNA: TGTGCCAGCAGTTTACAAAGACTTAATTCACCCCTCCACTTT. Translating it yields CASSLQRLNSPLHF.

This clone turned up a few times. For the CDR3, the DNA is TGTGCCAGCACTAAGACAGGCTATTCACCCCTCCACTTT. Encoded protein: CASTKTGYSPLHF. This chain joins TRBV27 and TRBJ1-6; possibly TRBD1 for D (6 bases). CDR3 size: 13 residues. The V gene's germline CDR1 is MNHEY and CDR2 SMNVEV (reference sequence). V lost 7 bases to trimming and J lost 8 bases, with 12 bases between them.

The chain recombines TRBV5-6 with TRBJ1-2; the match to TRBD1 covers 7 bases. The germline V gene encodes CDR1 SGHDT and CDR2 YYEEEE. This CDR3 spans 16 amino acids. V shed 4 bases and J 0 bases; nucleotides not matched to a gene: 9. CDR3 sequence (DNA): TGTGCCAGCAGCGAAGGGGGCCACTCGTCTAACTATGGCTACACCTTC. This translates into CASSEGGHSSNYGYTF.

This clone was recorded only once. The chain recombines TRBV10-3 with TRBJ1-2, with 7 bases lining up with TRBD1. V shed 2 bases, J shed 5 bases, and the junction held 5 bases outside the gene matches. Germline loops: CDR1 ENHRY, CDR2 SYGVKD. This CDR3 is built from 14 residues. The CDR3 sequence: CAISEGTAGYGYTF. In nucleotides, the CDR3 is TGTGCCATCAGTGAGGGGACAGCTGGATATGGCTACACCTTC.

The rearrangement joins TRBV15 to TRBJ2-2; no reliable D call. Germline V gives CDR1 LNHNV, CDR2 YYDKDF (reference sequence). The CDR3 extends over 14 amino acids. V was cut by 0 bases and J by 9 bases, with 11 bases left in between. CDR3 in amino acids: CATSRDRAERELFF. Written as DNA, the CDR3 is TGTGCCACCAGCAGAGATCGGGCTGAGAGGGAGCTGTTTTTT.

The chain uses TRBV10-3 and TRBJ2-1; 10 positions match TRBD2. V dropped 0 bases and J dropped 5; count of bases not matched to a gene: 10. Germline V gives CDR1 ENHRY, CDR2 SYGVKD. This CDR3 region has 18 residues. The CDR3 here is CAISESVVRTSGHNEQFF. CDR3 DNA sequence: TGTGCCATCAGTGAGTCGGTGGTAAGGACTAGCGGACACAATGAGCAGTTCTTC.

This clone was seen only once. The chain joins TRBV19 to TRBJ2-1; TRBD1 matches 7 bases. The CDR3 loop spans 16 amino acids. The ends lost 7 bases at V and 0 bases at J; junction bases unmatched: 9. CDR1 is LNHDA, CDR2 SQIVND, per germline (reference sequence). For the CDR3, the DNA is TGTGCCAGTACCAAGGGGGCGGGCAGCTCCTACAATGAGCAGTTCTTC. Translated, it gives CASTKGAGSSYNEQFF.

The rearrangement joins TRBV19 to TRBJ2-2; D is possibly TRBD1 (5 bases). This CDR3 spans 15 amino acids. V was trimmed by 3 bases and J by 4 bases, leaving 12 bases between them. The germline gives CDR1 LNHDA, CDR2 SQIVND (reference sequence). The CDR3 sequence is CASSIQGVGTGELFF. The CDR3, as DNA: TGTGCCAGTAGTATTCAAGGGGTCGGCACCGGGGAGCTGTTTTTT.

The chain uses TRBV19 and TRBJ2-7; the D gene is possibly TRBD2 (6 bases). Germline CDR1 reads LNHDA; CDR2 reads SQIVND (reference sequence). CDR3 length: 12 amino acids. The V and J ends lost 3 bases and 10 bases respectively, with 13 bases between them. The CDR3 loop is CASSIGGTSQYF. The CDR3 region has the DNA TGTGCCAGTAGTATCGGCGGGACCTCCCAGTACTTC.

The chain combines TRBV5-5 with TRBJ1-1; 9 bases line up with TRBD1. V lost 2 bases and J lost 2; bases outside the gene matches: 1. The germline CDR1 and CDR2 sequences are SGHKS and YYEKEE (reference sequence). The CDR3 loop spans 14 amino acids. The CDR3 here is CASSLQGANTEAFF. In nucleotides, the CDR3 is TGTGCCAGCAGCTTACAGGGGGCTAACACTGAAGCTTTCTTT.

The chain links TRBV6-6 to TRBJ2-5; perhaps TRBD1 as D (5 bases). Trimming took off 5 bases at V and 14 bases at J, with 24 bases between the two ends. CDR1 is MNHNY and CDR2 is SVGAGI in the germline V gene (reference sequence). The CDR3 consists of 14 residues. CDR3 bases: TGTGCCAGCAGTCACTACCCGAACAGGCCGTTACTATACTTC. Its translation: CASSHYPNRPLLYF.

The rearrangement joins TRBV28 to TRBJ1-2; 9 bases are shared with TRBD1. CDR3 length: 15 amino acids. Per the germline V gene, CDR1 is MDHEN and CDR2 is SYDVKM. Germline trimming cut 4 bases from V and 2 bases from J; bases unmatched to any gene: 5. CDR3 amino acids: CASSSGTGRNYGYTF. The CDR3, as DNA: TGTGCCAGCAGTTCCGGGACAGGGAGAAACTATGGCTACACCTTC.

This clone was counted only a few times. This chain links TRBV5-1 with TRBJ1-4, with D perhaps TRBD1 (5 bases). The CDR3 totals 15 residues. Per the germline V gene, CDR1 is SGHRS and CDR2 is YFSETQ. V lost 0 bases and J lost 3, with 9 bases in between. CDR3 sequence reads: CASSLERGANEKLFF. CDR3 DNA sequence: TGCGCCAGCAGCTTGGAAAGAGGGGCTAATGAAAAACTGTTTTTT.

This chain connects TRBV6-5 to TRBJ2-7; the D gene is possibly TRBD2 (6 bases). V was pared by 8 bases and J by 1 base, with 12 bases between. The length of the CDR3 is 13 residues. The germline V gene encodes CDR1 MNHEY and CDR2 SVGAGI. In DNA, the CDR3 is TGTGCCAGCGCTCTAGCGCCATCCTACGAGCAGTACTTC. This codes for CASALAPSYEQYF.